One T cell receptor beta chain is described in this entry. Its cognate antigen is unknown. Germline V gene sequence: CDR1 SQVTM, CDR2 ANQGSEA. The germline V and J ends were trimmed by 5 bases and 1 base, with 12 bases remaining between them. The CDR3 consists of 14 residues. Autoimmune disease history or systemic immunosuppression led to patients being barred. The data belong to a study of OX40 agonist ivuxolimab in advanced cancers. At the level of the study: Patients received ivuxolimab, an agonistic anti-OX40 (CD134) antibody. Prior checkpoint blockade (anti-PD-1, anti-PD-L1 or anti-CTLA-4) was permitted; under 50% had it. Study outcomes and limitations: Dose levels from 0.1 to 3.0 mg/kg saw CD4+ and CD8+ blood T cells expand clonally by week 6.

Sequenced by immunoSEQ multiplex PCR; TCRdb stores in-frame clones only, minus some. Altogether 90,000 to 95,000 clones are present, more than 75% being singletons, with the ten largest covering about 4.7%. The TCR originated in an adult with an advanced solid tumor such as melanoma, head and neck, liver or kidney cancer. Sequenced material: CD4+ or CD8+ T cells sorted from blood, taken in a trial of the OX40 agonist ivuxolimab. This chain joins TRBV29-1 and TRBJ1-5, with D possibly being TRBD1 (6 bases). CDR3 sequence reads: CSVRQDGSNQPQHF. CDR3 DNA sequence: TGCAGCGTTAGACAGGACGGGAGCAATCAGCCCCAGCATTTT. Looking up the rest from reference TRBV29-1 and TRBJ1-5 gives the full variable domain: SAVISQKPSRDICQRGTSLTIQCQVDSQVTMMFWYRQQPGQSLTLIATANQGSEATYESGFVIDKFPISRPNLTFSTLTVSNMSPEDSSIYLCSVRQDGSNQPQHFGDGTRLSIL.